This T cell receptor beta chain was retrieved from a study of blood T cell repertoires in COVID-19. About the study: Sites in the United States, Italy and Spain provided acute and convalescent COVID-19 samples. PBMCs, B-cell-depleted T cells, or T cells were the source of the cDNA or gDNA that made up the material.

The V end was cut by 4 bases, the J end by 0 bases, with 15 bases between. Germline CDR1 is LNHDA and CDR2 is SQIVND (reference sequence). This CDR3 has 16 residues. Original processing methods: Amplifying reference gene primers gave estimates of nucleated cell counts. Sequencing used immunoSEQ multiplex PCR; TCRdb keeps in-frame clones, though not all of them. V, J and clone size are those of that table, while D and trimming were read from the DNA. The table records roughly 230,000 clones, approximately 81% of them present only once. This TCR was sampled from a woman aged 80 or over with acute or convalescent COVID-19. The chain uses TRBV19 and TRBJ1-1; weak D call: TRBD1 (6 bases). The sample consisted of peripheral blood. The CDR3 spells CASSTGTGTMNTEAFF. The DNA of the CDR3 is TGTGCCAGTAGTACAGGGACGGGGACAATGAACACTGAAGCTTTCTTT.